The 13 T cell receptor beta chains listed next were all sequenced from one sample in a study of memory CD4+ T cells and cytomegalovirus serostatus. Single viable CD3+CD4+CD8-CD45RO+ cells were sorted as the memory CD4+ T cells. Using immunoSEQ multiplex PCR, the repertoire was profiled, and TCRdb retains in-frame clones only, with some absent. The data contain about 100,000 clones, 80% of them singletons. The sample was memory CD4+ T cells from blood. The source is an adult in good health and CMV-seropositive.

Comments on this clone: Other DNA variants within this sample encode the same CDR3. The chain employs TRBV6-5 and TRBJ1-3, with D perhaps matching TRBD1 (5 bases). Germline CDR1 is MNHEY and CDR2 is SVGAGI. Trimming left V 3 bases short and J 2 bases short, with 11 bases between. The CDR3 length is 15 residues. CDR3 DNA: TGTGCCAGCAGTTATTCCCCGGGGGCTGGAAACACCATATATTTT. Translating it yields CASSYSPGAGNTIYF.

The genes are TRBV5-1 and TRBJ2-7; 9 bases are shared with TRBD1. Per the germline V gene, CDR1 is SGHRS and CDR2 is YFSETQ. V lost 3 bases to trimming and J lost 3 bases; unmatched junction nucleotides: 1. This CDR3 has 13 amino acids. This CDR3 is CASSSGQGYEQYF. The CDR3 DNA reads as TGCGCCAGCAGCTCGGGACAGGGCTACGAGCAGTACTTC.

In this sample, this clone turned up a few times. This chain links TRBV7-9 with TRBJ1-1, with unresolved D. CDR1 is SEHNR and CDR2 is FQNEAQ in the germline V gene (reference sequence). V was shortened by 2 bases and J by 1 base, with 5 bases between the two germline ends. This CDR3 spans 13 amino acids. The CDR3 spells CASSLRANTEAFF. The CDR3 nucleotides are TGTGCCAGCAGCTTAAGGGCGAACACTGAAGCTTTCTTT.

The chain joins TRBV5-5 to TRBJ2-7, with a weak D call TRBD1 (6 bases). The V end lost 0 bases, the J end lost 1 base, and 11 bases lay between the germline ends. The CDR3 length is 15 residues. From germline, CDR1 is SGHKS and CDR2 YYEKEE (reference sequence). Here the CDR3 DNA reads TGTGCCAGCAGCTTGGAGTTTGGACAGTCCTACGAGCAGTACTTC. It translates to CASSLEFGQSYEQYF.

The chain uses TRBV7-2 and TRBJ2-7; tentative D call: TRBD2 (5 bases). The length of the CDR3 is 13 residues. CDR1 and CDR2 (germline): SGHTA, FQGNSA. V lost 5 bases and J lost 5, with 13 bases in between. CDR3 DNA sequence: TGTGCCAGCAGCCGAAGGGAGTCCGACGAGCAGTACTTC. This gives the protein CASSRRESDEQYF.

V and J are TRBV5-1 and TRBJ2-1; 9 positions match TRBD2. V gave up 4 bases and J gave up 6 bases; unmatched junction bases: 14. Germline CDR1 is SGHRS and CDR2 is YFSETQ. CDR3 length: 17 amino acids. The CDR3 DNA is TGCGCCAGCAGCACCCTTGGTTCCGCGGGAGGGCCCAATGAGCAGTTCTTC. Translating it yields CASSTLGSAGGPNEQFF.

The chain has TRBV9 and TRBJ2-1; either TRBD1 or TRBD2 may supply D (5 bases each). V gave up 3 bases and J gave up 5 bases, with 12 bases separating them. The germline CDR1 and CDR2 sequences are SGDLS and YYNGEE. The CDR3 extends over 14 amino acids. The CDR3 is CASSASGTNNEQFF. Here the CDR3 DNA reads TGTGCCAGCAGCGCATCCGGGACCAACAATGAGCAGTTCTTC.

This rearrangement joins TRBV4-3 to TRBJ2-5; D is perhaps TRBD2 (7 bases). Germline-derived CDR1 and CDR2 are LGHNA and YSLEER. The CDR3 covers 16 residues. V lost 0 bases to trimming and J lost 5 bases, with 16 bases between them. CDR3 DNA: TGCGCCAGCAGCCAAGATCGCGGGGGCGCGGGGGAGACCCAGTACTTC. This gives the protein CASSQDRGGAGETQYF.

This chain joins TRBV5-1 and TRBJ1-1; possible D gene TRBD1, 5 bases. Germline-derived CDR1 and CDR2 are SGHRS and YFSETQ. The CDR3 covers 15 residues. V was shortened by 0 bases and J by 1 base, with 10 bases between the two germline ends. Here the CDR3 reads CASSLALGQNTEAFF. For the CDR3, the DNA is TGCGCCAGCAGCTTGGCCCTAGGACAGAACACTGAAGCTTTCTTT.

The chain is built from TRBV5-4 and TRBJ1-5; 7 nucleotides line up with TRBD1. The junction had 3 bases not matched to a gene; V was cut back by 0 bases and J by 3 bases. Germline lookup yields CDR1 SGHNT and CDR2 YYREEE (reference sequence). CDR3 length: 15 residues. For the CDR3, the DNA is TGTGCCAGCAGCTTGGACAGGGGTCTCAATCAGCCCCAGCATTTT. It encodes CASSLDRGLNQPQHF.

This chain links TRBV6-6 with TRBJ2-7; 11 positions match TRBD2. Trimming removed 0 bases from V and 7 bases from J; junction bases left unmatched: 5. Germline V CDR1 and CDR2: MNHNY, SVGAGI (reference sequence). This CDR3 region has 15 residues. The CDR3 loop reads CASSYSPTSGKEQYF. The DNA of the CDR3 is TGTGCCAGCAGTTACTCCCCGACTAGCGGGAAAGAGCAGTACTTC.

There are a few counts of this clone. The chain recombines TRBV27 with TRBJ1-2; 7 nucleotides line up with TRBD1. CDR1 MNHEY and CDR2 SMNVEV come from the germline V gene (reference sequence). The CDR3 sequence is 15 residues long. V gave up 6 bases and J gave up 1 base; unmatched junction bases: 8. The CDR3, as DNA: TGTGCCAGCAGGAAAGGGGACAGATTTAACTATGGCTACACCTTC. This gives the protein CASRKGDRFNYGYTF.

V and J are TRBV7-6 and TRBJ2-2; 8 bases are shared with TRBD1. Trimming took 1 base from V and 0 from J; bases not matched to a gene: 7. From germline, CDR1 is SGHVS and CDR2 FNYEAQ. CDR3 size: 18 residues. The CDR3 nucleotides are TGTGCCAGCAGCTTAGTAGTCAGGACAGGGCCGAACACCGGGGAGCTGTTTTTT. It yields the protein CASSLVVRTGPNTGELFF. Complete variable domain (other parts from reference TRBV7-6 and TRBJ2-2): GAGVSQSPRYKVTKRGQDVALRCDPISGHVSLYWYRQALGQGPEFLTYFNYEAQQDKSGLPNDRFSAERPEGSISTLTIQRTEQRDSAMYRCASSLVVRTGPNTGELFFGEGSRLTVL.